This TCR beta chain appears in the sequencing data of a study of CD8 T cells in Susac syndrome. Study results and limitations: An acknowledgment was made by the study that its TCR sequencing and HLA analysis involved relatively few individuals.

Including both end residues, the CDR3 is 20 amino acids long. Concerning this clonotype: Its antigen is unidentified. No DNA is shown, since the ends of the CDR3 on it are uncertain; the CDR3 is the one TCRdb lists.

Staining for CD27 and CD45RA defined the memory subsets used in TEMRA sorting. Sequence data were generated from total CD8+ cells as well as from sorted CD8+ TEMRA cells. CD8+ and CD4+ T cells were negatively isolated; TEMRA cells were FACS-enriched. The RNA, about 0.45 to 1 ug, was put through reverse transcription using random hexamers. TCRdb reanalysed the immunoSEQ multiplex PCR reads using MiXCR and keeps one entry per CDR3 protein. The sample holds roughly 1,200 distinct CDR3 sequences, less than 80% seen once. The specimen sequenced was CD8+ TEMRA cells from PBMCs. Indicated subset: FACS-sorted terminally differentiated effector memory CD8+ T cells re-expressing CD45RA (CD8+ TEMRA). The chain joins TRBV21-1 to TRBJ2-2. TRBV21-1 has pseudogene status. The origin of this receptor is a human donor with Susac syndrome. CDR3 amino acids: CASSDGQTGILFGHRGAVFF.